A selection of T cell receptor beta chains follows, all from one sample in a study of blood T cell repertoires in COVID-19. The repertoire was sequenced with immunoSEQ multiplex PCR; TCRdb's copy has only in-frame clones and lacks some. This repertoire shows roughly 90,000 clones, 85% to 90% found once; its top ten account for more than 4%. Input material: peripheral blood. These receptors came from a man aged 35-49 years with acute or convalescent COVID-19. The CDR3 runs from the conserved cysteine through the conserved F or W. The order of the fields is clone size, D gene, V gene, J gene, CDR3 DNA, CDR3 protein. The D gene is left open where the match is weak. Clone size is stated in some rows and not others, as once, few, many or a class when expanded.

>NA|NA|TRBV14|TRBJ1-5
TGTGCCAGCAGCCAAGATCTAGATCAGCCCCAGCATTTT
CASSQDLDQPQHF
>NA|NA|TRBV6-5|TRBJ1-2
TGTGCCAGCAAGGAGGGCCGGAACTATGGCTACACCTTC
CASKEGRNYGYTF
>NA|TRBD2|TRBV6-2/TRBV6-3|TRBJ2-3
TGTGCCAGCAGTTACTCGAGGGCTAGCGGGAGTAGGGCAGATACGCAGTATTTT
CASSYSRASGSRADTQYF
>NA|TRBD1|TRBV9|TRBJ2-7
TGTGCCAGCAGCGTCCGGGACAGGGCCTACGAGCAGTACTTC
CASSVRDRAYEQYF
>NA|NA|TRBV5-8|TRBJ1-1
TGTGCCAGCAGCTCGGGACAACCCAACACTGAAGCTTTCTTT
CASSSGQPNTEAFF
>NA|NA|TRBV25-1|TRBJ1-1
TGTGCCAGCAAAGGGGCAGGGCAGATCGGCACTGAAGCTTTCTTT
CASKGAGQIGTEAFF
>NA|NA|TRBV7-2|TRBJ1-1
TGTGCCAGCAGTTTAACGGTTTCCTCGAACACTGAAGCTTTCTTT
CASSLTVSSNTEAFF
>NA|NA|TRBV24-1|TRBJ1-2
TGTGCCACCCGGGCGAGTGGGCAGGGCGCTGGCTACACCTTC
CATRASGQGAGYTF
>NA|TRBD1|TRBV20-1|TRBJ1-2
TGCAGTGCCGGGACAGGGGAAAGCTACACCTTC
CSAGTGESYTF
>NA|NA|TRBV11-1|TRBJ2-3
TGTGCCAGCAGCTTCGGGGACACCAGCACAGATACGCAGTATTTT
CASSFGDTSTDTQYF
>NA|TRBD1|TRBV27|TRBJ1-4
TGTGCCAGCAGTTCCTGGGACAGCTTATATGAAAAACTGTTTTTT
CASSSWDSLYEKLFF
>NA|TRBD1|TRBV29-1|TRBJ2-6
TGCAGCGTTAAGGGACAGGCCATTTCTGGGGCCAACGTCCTGACTTTC
CSVKGQAISGANVLTF
>NA|NA|TRBV11-2|TRBJ1-5
TGTGCCAGCAGCTTAAACAATAATCAGCCCCAGCATTTT
CASSLNNNQPQHF
>NA|NA|TRBV7-7|TRBJ1-5
TGTGCTAGCAGCTTGACACAGGGCACGTGCAATCAGCCCCAGCATTTT
CASSLTQGTCNQPQHF
>NA|NA|TRBV6-2/TRBV6-3|TRBJ1-2
TGTGCCAGCAGCCAGGGACACCTGGCTAACTATGGCTACACCTTC
CASSQGHLANYGYTF
>many|NA|TRBV4-1|TRBJ2-5
TGCGCCAGCAGCCAACGCATGGGGGCAGGGGAGGGGGAGACCCAGTACTTC
CASSQRMGAGEGETQYF
>NA|TRBD1|TRBV19|TRBJ2-7
TGTGCCAGTAGTCAGGGGGCCCCCTACGAGCAGTACTTC
CASSQGAPYEQYF
>NA|TRBD2|TRBV6-5|TRBJ2-5
TGTGCCAGCAGTTACTCGTCGGGGGGGCCGGGTGAGACCCAGTACTTC
CASSYSSGGPGETQYF
>NA|NA|TRBV5-1|TRBJ1-1
TGCGCCAGCAGCTTGGGAGGGTTCACTGAAGCTTTCTTT
CASSLGGFTEAFF
>NA|TRBD1|TRBV4-3|TRBJ1-2
TGCGCCAGCAGCCGGGGAACAGGACAGGGAGAAGGGGATGGCTACACCTTC
CASSRGTGQGEGDGYTF
>NA|NA|TRBV5-5|TRBJ2-7
TGTGCCAGCAGCTTGGCCGCAGGTTCCTACGAGCAGTACTTC
CASSLAAGSYEQYF
>NA|TRBD1|TRBV5-1|TRBJ1-1
TGCGCCAGCACGGGACAGGGGGGAACTGAAGCTTTCTTT
CASTGQGGTEAFF
>once|TRBD1|TRBV5-1|TRBJ1-5
TGCGCCAGCAGCTTGGGGGACAGAAATCAGCCCCAGCATTTT
CASSLGDRNQPQHF
>NA|TRBD1|TRBV18|TRBJ1-1
TGTGCCAGCTCACCAGGGACAGCCGCTGAAGCTTTCTTT
CASSPGTAAEAFF
>few|TRBD2|TRBV9|TRBJ2-2
TGTGCCAGCAGCGTAGGACTAGCGGGAGCCGGGGAGCTGTTTTTT
CASSVGLAGAGELFF
>NA|TRBD2|TRBV9|TRBJ2-3
TGTGCCAGCAGCATACAAGCGGGGTCGGGGACAGATACGCAGTATTTT
CASSIQAGSGTDTQYF
>few|NA|TRBV13|TRBJ1-1
TGTGCCAGCAGCTTATTCTCCAGGAATGGCGCTGAAGCTTTCTTT
CASSLFSRNGAEAFF
>NA|NA|TRBV11-2|TRBJ1-3
TGTGCCAGCAGCTCCTCCCCTTTTACTGGAAACACCATATATTTT
CASSSSPFTGNTIYF
>NA|NA|TRBV18|TRBJ1-3
TGTGCCAGCTCCCTCCAAACAGGGTCAGGAAACACCATATATTTT
CASSLQTGSGNTIYF
>NA|NA|TRBV6-2/TRBV6-3|TRBJ1-2
TGTGCCAGCAGTTACCTTATGAGCAAGGAGGGGCACTATGGCTACACCTTC
CASSYLMSKEGHYGYTF
>NA|NA|TRBV12-3/TRBV12-4|TRBJ1-1
TGTGCCAGCAGGAGGGCCCGGAACACTGAAGCTTTCTTT
CASRRARNTEAFF
>NA|NA|TRBV20-1|TRBJ1-3
TGCAGTGCTAGTAACGGGTTATATGGAAACACCATATATTTT
CSASNGLYGNTIYF
>once|NA|TRBV30|TRBJ1-4
TGTGCCTGGAGCCCGGTCGGGGAGAATGAAAAACTGTTTTTT
CAWSPVGENEKLFF
>NA|TRBD2|TRBV30|TRBJ2-4
TGTGCCTGGAGTCGTTCTATAGGGGCTAGCGGACTAGCCAAAAACATTCAGTACTTC
CAWSRSIGASGLAKNIQYF
>NA|NA|TRBV2|TRBJ2-1
TGTGCCAGCAGTGAACAGGACTACAATGAGCAGTTCTTC
CASSEQDYNEQFF
>NA|TRBD1|TRBV5-1|TRBJ1-6
TGCGCCAGCAGCTCCCGGGACAGGGACAATTCACCCCTCCACTTT
CASSSRDRDNSPLHF
>NA|NA|TRBV10-3|TRBJ1-1
TGTGCCATCAGTGATGGCAGGGACACTGAAGCTTTCTTT
CAISDGRDTEAFF
>NA|NA|TRBV10-3|TRBJ2-7
TGTGCCATCAGTGATCAGGGAAAAACCTACGAGCAGTACTTC
CAISDQGKTYEQYF
>many|NA|TRBV9|TRBJ2-2
TGTGCCAGCAGCGTACCCGGGTACCTGAACACCGGGGAGCTGTTTTTT
CASSVPGYLNTGELFF
>NA|NA|TRBV7-6|TRBJ1-3
TGTGCCAGCAGCCCGCAGGGAACTGGAAACACCATATATTTT
CASSPQGTGNTIYF
>NA|TRBD2|TRBV9|TRBJ2-3
TGTGCCAGCAGCGTTCGGGGGGACCCCAGGGATACGCAGTATTTT
CASSVRGDPRDTQYF
>NA|TRBD1|TRBV29-1|TRBJ1-2
TGCAGCGATTTCGGGACAGTCTATGGCTACACCTTC
CSDFGTVYGYTF
>NA|TRBD1|TRBV6-1|TRBJ2-5
TGTGCCAGCAGTGAATGGGGTACAGGGGAAGAGACCCAGTACTTC
CASSEWGTGEETQYF
>NA|TRBD1|TRBV2|TRBJ2-4
TGTGCCAGCAGTGTTACAGGGGGCCTCAACATTCAGTACTTC
CASSVTGGLNIQYF
>NA|NA|TRBV7-2|TRBJ2-5
TGTGCCAGCAGCCTACGTGGAGGGGAAGAGACCCAGTACTTC
CASSLRGGEETQYF
>once|NA|TRBV7-9|TRBJ2-1
TGTGCCAGCAGCTCGGAACGGAGCTCCTACAATGAGCAGTTCTTC
CASSSERSSYNEQFF
>NA|NA|TRBV6-2/TRBV6-3|TRBJ2-5
TGTGCCAGCAGTTACGCGGCAGGGGAAGAGACCCAGTACTTC
CASSYAAGEETQYF
>NA|TRBD2|TRBV4-3|TRBJ2-7
TGCGCCAGCAGCCAAGAAGGTACTAGCGCCCTCTACGAGCAGTACTTC
CASSQEGTSALYEQYF
>NA|NA|TRBV9|TRBJ1-2
TGTGCCAGCAGCGTCGGAGGCGGCGGCTACACCTTC
CASSVGGGGYTF